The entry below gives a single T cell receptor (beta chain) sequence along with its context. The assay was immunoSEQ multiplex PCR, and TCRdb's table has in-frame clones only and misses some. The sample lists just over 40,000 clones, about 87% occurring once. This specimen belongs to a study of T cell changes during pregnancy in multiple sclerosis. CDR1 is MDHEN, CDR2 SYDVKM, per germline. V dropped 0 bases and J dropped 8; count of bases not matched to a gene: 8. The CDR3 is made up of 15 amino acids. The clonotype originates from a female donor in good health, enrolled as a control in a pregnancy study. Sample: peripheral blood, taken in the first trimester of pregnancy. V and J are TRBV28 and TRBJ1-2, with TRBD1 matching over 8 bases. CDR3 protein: CASSLWAQGAGGYTF. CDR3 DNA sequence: TGTGCCAGCAGTTTATGGGCCCAGGGGGCGGGGGGCTACACCTTC.